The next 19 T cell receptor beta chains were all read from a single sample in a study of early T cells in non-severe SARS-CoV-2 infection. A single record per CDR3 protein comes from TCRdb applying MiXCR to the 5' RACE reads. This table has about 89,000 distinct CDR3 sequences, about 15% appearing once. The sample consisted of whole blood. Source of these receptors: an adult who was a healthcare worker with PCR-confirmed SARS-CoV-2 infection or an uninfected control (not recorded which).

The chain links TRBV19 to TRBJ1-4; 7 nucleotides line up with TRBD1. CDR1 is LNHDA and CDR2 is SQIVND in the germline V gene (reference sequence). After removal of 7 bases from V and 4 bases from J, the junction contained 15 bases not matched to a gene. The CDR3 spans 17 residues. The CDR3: CASMKRQGNGRNEKLFF. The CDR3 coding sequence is TGTGCCAGTATGAAGAGACAGGGCAACGGTCGTAATGAAAAACTGTTTTTT.

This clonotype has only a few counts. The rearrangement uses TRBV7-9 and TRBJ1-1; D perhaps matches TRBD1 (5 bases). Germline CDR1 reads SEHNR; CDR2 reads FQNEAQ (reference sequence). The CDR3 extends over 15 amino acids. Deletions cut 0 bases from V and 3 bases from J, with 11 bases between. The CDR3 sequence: CASSLAVQGHTEAFF. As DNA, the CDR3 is TGTGCCAGCAGCTTAGCGGTCCAGGGCCACACTGAAGCTTTCTTT.

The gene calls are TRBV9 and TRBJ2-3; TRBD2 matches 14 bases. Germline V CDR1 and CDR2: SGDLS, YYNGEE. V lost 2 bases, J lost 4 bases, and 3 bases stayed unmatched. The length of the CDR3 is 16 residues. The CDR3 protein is CASSVTSGGAADTQYF. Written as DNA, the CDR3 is TGTGCCAGCAGCGTGACTAGCGGGGGGGCCGCAGATACGCAGTATTTT.

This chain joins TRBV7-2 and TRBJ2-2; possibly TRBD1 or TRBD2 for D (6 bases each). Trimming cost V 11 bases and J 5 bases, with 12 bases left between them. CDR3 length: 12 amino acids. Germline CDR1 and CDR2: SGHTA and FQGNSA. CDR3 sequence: CARGLKTGELFF. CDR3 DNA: TGTGCCCGGGGGCTAAAGACCGGGGAGCTGTTTTTT.

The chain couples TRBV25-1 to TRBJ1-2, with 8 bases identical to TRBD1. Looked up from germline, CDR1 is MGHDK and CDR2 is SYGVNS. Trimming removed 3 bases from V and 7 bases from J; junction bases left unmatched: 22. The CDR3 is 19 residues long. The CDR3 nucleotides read TGTGCCAGCAGTGACCTTCCGTTCGACAGGGGCCAAACCGGGGGTGGCTACACCTTC. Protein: CASSDLPFDRGQTGGGYTF.

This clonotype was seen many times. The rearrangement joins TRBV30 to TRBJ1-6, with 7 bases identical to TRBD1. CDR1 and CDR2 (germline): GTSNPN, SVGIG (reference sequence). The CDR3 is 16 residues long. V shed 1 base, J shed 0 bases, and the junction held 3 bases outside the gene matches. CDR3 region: CAWSADRSSYNSPLHF. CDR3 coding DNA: TGTGCCTGGAGTGCGGACAGGAGCTCCTATAATTCACCCCTCCACTTT. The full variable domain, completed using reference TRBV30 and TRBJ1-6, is SQTIHQWPATLVQPVGSPLSLECTVEGTSNPNLYWYRQAAGRGLQLLFYSVGIGQISSEVPQNLSASRPQDRQFILSSKKLLLSDSGFYLCAWSADRSSYNSPLHFGNGTRLTVT.

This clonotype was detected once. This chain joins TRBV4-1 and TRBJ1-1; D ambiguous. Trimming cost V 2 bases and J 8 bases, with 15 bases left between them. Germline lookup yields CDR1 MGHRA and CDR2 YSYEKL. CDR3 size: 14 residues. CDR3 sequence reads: CASSQSQSPREAFF. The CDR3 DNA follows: TGCGCCAGCAGCCAATCCCAATCCCCCAGAGAAGCTTTCTTT.

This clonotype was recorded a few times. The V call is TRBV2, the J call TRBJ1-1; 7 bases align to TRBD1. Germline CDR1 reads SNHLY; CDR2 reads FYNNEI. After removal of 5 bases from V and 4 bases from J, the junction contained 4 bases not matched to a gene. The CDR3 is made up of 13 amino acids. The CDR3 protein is CASSKTGPTEAFF. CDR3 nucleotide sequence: TGTGCCAGCAGTAAGACAGGGCCCACTGAAGCTTTCTTT.

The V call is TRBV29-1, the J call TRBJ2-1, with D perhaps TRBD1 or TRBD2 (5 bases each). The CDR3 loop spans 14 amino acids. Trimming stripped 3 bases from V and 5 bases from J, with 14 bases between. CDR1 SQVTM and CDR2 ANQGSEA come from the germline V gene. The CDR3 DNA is TGCAGCGTTGAGGGGGTGGCTAGGGACAATGAGCAGTTCTTC. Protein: CSVEGVARDNEQFF.

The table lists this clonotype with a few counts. CDR3: CASSWGRTSYEQYV. DNA for the CDR3: TGTGCCAGCAGTTGGGGCAGGACCTCCTACGAGCAGTACGTC. The V gene is TRBV6-5, the J gene TRBJ2-7; a possible D gene is TRBD1 (5 bases). CDR1 is MNHEY and CDR2 is SVGAGI in the germline V gene. This CDR3 contains 14 residues. Trimming took off 4 bases at V and 0 bases at J, with 10 bases between the two ends.

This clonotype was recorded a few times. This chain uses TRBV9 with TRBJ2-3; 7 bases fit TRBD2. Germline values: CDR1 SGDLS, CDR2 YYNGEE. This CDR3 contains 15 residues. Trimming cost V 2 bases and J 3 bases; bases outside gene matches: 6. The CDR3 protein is CASSVRQLATDTQYF. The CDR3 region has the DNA TGTGCCAGCAGCGTTCGTCAACTAGCGACAGATACGCAGTATTTT.

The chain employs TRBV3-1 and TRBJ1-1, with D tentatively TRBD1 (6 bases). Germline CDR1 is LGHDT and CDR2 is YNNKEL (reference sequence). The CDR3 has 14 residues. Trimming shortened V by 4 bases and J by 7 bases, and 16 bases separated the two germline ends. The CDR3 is CASSPRLATGEAFF. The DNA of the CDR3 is TGTGCCAGCAGCCCTAGATTGGCGACAGGTGAAGCTTTCTTT.

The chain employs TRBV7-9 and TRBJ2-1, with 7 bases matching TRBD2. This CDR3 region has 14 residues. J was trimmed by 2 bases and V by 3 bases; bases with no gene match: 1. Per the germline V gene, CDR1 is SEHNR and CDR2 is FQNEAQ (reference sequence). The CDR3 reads CASSFAGAYNEQFF. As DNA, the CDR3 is TGTGCCAGCAGCTTTGCGGGGGCCTACAATGAGCAGTTCTTC. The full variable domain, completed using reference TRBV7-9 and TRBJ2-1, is DTGVSQNPRHKITKRGQNVTFRCDPISEHNRLYWYRQTLGQGPEFLTYFQNEAQLEKSRLLSDRFSAERPKGSFSTLEIQRTEQGDSAMYLCASSFAGAYNEQFFGPGTRLTVL.

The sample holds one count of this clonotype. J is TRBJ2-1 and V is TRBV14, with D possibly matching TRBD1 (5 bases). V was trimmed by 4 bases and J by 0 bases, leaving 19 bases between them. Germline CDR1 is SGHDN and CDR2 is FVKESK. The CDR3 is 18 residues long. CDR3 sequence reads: CASSPETSDSNSYNEQFF. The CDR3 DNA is TGTGCCAGCAGCCCAGAAACTTCCGACAGCAACTCCTACAATGAGCAGTTCTTC.

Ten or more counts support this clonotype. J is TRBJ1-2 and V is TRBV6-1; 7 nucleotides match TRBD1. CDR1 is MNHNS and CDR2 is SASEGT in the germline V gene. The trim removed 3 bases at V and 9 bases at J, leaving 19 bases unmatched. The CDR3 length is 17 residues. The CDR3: CASSDPMIGTVHLSYTF. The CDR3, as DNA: TGTGCCAGCAGTGACCCTATGATCGGGACAGTGCACTTGAGCTACACCTTC.

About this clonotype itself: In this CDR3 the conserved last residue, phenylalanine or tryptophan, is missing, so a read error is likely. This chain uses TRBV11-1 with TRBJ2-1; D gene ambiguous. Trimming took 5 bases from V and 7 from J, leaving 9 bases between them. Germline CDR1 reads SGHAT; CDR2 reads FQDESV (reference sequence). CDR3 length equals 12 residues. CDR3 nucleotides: TGTGCCAGCAGCCAGAACTATAATGAGCAGTTCGTC. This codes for CASSQNYNEQFV.

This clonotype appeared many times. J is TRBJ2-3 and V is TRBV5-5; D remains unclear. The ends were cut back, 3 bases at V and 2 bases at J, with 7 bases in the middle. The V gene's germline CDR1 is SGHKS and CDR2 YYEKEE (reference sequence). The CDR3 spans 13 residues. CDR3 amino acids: CASSYILTDTQYF. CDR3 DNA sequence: TGTGCCAGCAGCTATATACTCACAGATACGCAGTATTTT.

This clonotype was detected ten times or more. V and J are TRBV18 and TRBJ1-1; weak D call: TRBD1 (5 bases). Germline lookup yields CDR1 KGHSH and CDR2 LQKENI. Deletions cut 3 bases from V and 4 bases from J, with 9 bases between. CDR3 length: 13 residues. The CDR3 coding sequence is TGTGCCAGCTCACCCGGGGGGAGCACTGAAGCTTTCTTT. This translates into CASSPGGSTEAFF.

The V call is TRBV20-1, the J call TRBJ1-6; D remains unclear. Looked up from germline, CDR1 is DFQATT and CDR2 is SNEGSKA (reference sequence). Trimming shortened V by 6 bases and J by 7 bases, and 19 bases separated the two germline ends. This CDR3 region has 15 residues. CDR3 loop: CSAALGPGGNSPLHF. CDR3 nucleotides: TGCAGTGCCGCCCTAGGCCCCGGAGGGAATTCACCCCTCCACTTT.